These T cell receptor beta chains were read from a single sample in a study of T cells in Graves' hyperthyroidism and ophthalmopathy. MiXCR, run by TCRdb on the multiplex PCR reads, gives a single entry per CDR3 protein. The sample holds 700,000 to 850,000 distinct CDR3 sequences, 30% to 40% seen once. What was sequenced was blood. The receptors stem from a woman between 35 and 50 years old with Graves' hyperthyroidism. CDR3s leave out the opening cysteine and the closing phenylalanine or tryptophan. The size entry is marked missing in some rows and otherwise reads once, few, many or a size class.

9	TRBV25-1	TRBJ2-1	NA	ASSRDRTRF
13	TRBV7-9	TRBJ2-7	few	ASSPAPGPGYEQY
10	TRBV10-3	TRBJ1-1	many	ATNMDRDEAF
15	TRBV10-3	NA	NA	AISARTEGGVENEQF
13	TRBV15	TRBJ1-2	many	ATSRDKGGPRGYT
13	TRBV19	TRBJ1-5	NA	ASSIGVGGWQPQH
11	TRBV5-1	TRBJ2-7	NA	ASSSAGAYEQY
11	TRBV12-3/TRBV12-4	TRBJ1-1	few	ASSTVPESEAF
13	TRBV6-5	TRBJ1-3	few	ASSYNGVSGNTIY
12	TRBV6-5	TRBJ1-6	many	ASTRGKRISPLH
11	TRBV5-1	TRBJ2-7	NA	ASRVERSYEQY
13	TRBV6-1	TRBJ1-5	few	ASREEIGSVQPQH
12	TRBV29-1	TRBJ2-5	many	SAGTSGGLETQY
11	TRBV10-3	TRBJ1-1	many	AITRGINTEAF
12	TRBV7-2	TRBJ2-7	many	ASSIGQGTYEQY
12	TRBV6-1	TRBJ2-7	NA	ASTRTGGVYEQY
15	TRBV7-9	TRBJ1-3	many	ASSLALGRGSGNTIY
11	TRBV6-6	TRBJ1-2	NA	ASDREHNYGYT
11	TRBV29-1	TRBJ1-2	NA	SVVRGGFDGYT
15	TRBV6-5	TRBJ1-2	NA	ASSYGWTGPINYGYT
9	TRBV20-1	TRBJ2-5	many	SARDQETQY
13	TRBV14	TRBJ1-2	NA	ASSQAGKADYGYT
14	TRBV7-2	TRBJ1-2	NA	ASSHGRTGGYYGYT
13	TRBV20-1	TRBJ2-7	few	SADWDRGLSYEQY
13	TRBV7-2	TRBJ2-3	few	ASSFSGQGTDTQY
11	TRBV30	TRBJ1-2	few	AWSGGAIYGYT
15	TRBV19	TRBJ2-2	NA	AGSIHPGQTNTGELF
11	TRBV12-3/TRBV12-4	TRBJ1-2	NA	ASTSRTERGYT
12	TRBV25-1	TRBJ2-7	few	ASSNGTPLREQY
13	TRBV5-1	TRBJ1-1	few	ASSAEPQGRTEAF
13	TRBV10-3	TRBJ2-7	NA	AISVRGQGGNEQY
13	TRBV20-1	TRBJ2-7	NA	SARGRTGAQGRQY
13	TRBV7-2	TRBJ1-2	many	ASSLRGGGDYGYT
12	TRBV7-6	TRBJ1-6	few	ASNLTGDNSPLH
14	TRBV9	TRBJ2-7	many	ASSVGGGRGTYEQY
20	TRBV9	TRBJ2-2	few	ASSVRVQRGLAGPRDTGELF
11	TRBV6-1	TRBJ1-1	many	ASSPQEYTEAF
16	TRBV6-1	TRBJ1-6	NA	ASSRAGRTSSYNSPLH
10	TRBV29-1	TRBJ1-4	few	SGGATNEKLF